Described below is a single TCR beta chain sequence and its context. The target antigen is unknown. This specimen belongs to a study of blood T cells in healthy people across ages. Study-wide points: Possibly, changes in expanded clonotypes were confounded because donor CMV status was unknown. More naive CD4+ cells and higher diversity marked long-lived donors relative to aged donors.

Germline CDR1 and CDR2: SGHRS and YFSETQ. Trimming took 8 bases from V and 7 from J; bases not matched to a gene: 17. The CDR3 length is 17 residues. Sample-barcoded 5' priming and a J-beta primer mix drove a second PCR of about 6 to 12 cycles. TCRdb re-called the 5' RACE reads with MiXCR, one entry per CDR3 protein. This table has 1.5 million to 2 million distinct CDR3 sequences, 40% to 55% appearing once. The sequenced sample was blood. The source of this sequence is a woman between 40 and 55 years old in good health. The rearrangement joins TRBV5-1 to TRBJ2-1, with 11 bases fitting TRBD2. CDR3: CARENTAPSGGWNEQFF. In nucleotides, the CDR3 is TGCGCCAGAGAAAATACAGCCCCTAGCGGGGGGTGGAATGAGCAGTTCTTC.